This T cell receptor beta chain was obtained from a study of T cell responses to AZD1222 COVID-19 vaccine. Measured with immunoSEQ multiplex PCR; TCRdb has only the in-frame clones, and not every one. Of about 110,000 clones in the sample, approximately 89% were seen once. This clone was found a few times. The trim removed 1 base at V and 2 bases at J, leaving 2 bases unmatched. This CDR3 comprises 15 residues. Germline assignment: CDR1 SGHNT and CDR2 YYREEE (reference sequence). The chain is built from TRBV5-4 and TRBJ2-1, with 8 bases that match TRBD2. This sequence originates from an adult in good health. The input for sequencing was peripheral blood, taken on day 0 of MenACWY control vaccination. In DNA form, the CDR3 reads TGTGCCAGCAGCTTGTACGGGGGGGCCTACAATGAGCAGTTCTTC. Amino acid sequence: CASSLYGGAYNEQFF.